This T cell receptor beta chain was obtained from a study of metastatic and nonmetastatic thyroid tumors. The CDR3 is 14 residues long. From germline, CDR1 is LGHDT and CDR2 YNNKEL (reference sequence). Trimming stripped 4 bases from V and 9 bases from J, with 13 bases between. TCRdb reprocessed the PCR reads via MiXCR. The sample consists of some 23,000 clones, just over 20% of them appearing once. Ahead of thyroid surgery, no patient had received treatment of any kind. This clone showed up many times. This sample includes further DNA sequences coding for the same CDR3. The chain couples TRBV3-1 to TRBJ1-6; D is ambiguous. This TCR was recovered from a female donor with papillary thyroid cancer or a benign thyroid nodule (not recorded which). Some clones in this sample may be carry-over from other donors' samples. Sequenced material: blood. The CDR3 coding sequence is TGTGCCAGCAGCCCTCAGGAGGGCTTTTCACCCCTCCACTTT. Its translation: CASSPQEGFSPLHF.